The 15 T cell receptor beta chains reported below all come from one sample, sequenced in a study of blood T cell repertoires in COVID-19. TCRdb's table, derived via immunoSEQ multiplex PCR, lists solely in-frame clones and lacks some. The table lists about 130,000 clones, approximately 84% of them singletons, with roughly an eighth in the top ten. The sequenced sample consisted of peripheral blood. These receptors came from a woman in her 30s who had recovered from COVID-19.

This clone was seen just once. V usage is TRBV3-1 (or the pseudogene TRBV3-2) and J usage is TRBJ1-2; possible D gene TRBD1, 6 bases. The CDR3 runs 14 residues. The ends were cut back, 3 bases at V and 0 bases at J, with 8 bases in the middle. The V gene's germline CDR1 is LGHDT and CDR2 YNNKEL (reference sequence). CDR3 sequence: CASSHRTANYGYTF. Written as DNA, the CDR3 is TGTGCCAGCAGCCATCGGACAGCTAACTATGGCTACACCTTC.

This chain connects TRBV7-9 to TRBJ1-6, with D maybe TRBD1 (6 bases). V dropped 6 bases and J dropped 10 bases, with 16 bases sitting between them. The V gene's germline CDR1 is SEHNR and CDR2 FQNEAQ (reference sequence). The CDR3 is 14 amino acids. The CDR3, as DNA: TGTGCCAGCAGACCTAGCAGGACAGCCTCACCCCTCCACTTT. As protein: CASRPSRTASPLHF.

This chain connects TRBV25-1 to TRBJ2-7; TRBD2 is a possible D gene (7 bases). Germline V gives CDR1 MGHDK, CDR2 SYGVNS. The V and J ends lost 5 bases and 4 bases respectively, with 15 bases between them. The CDR3 length is 14 residues. Here the CDR3 reads CASSREGGSYEQYF. Written as DNA, the CDR3 is TGTGCCAGCAGTAGGGAGGGGGGATCATACGAGCAGTACTTC.

The V and J genes are TRBV13 and TRBJ2-3; 7 bases fit TRBD2. Germline CDR1 PRHDT, CDR2 FYEKMQ (reference sequence). V lost 2 bases to trimming and J lost 0 bases; unmatched junction nucleotides: 2. The CDR3 is 15 residues long. The CDR3 loop reads CASSLKLASTDTQYF. CDR3 sequence (DNA): TGTGCCAGCAGCTTAAAACTAGCGAGCACAGATACGCAGTATTTT.

The chain is built from TRBV2 and TRBJ1-5; D is uncertain. The germline V gene encodes CDR1 SNHLY and CDR2 FYNNEI. The CDR3 totals 15 residues. The germline V and J ends were trimmed by 2 bases and 6 bases, with 14 bases remaining between them. CDR3 DNA sequence: TGTGCCAGCAGTGAATTACGAGGAGACGGTCAGCCCCAGCATTTT. Translation: CASSELRGDGQPQHF.

The chain links TRBV5-1 to TRBJ2-1; D might be TRBD2 (6 bases). Germline V CDR1 and CDR2: SGHRS, YFSETQ. V was shortened by 7 bases and J by 6 bases, with 14 bases between the two germline ends. The CDR3 sequence is 13 residues long. DNA for the CDR3: TGCGCCAGCTGGCGGGAAGACGGCAATGAGCAGTTCTTC. It specifies CASWREDGNEQFF.

The chain links TRBV19 to TRBJ1-4; D unclear. V was trimmed by 5 bases and J by 2 bases, leaving 15 bases between them. Per the germline V gene, CDR1 is LNHDA and CDR2 is SQIVND (reference sequence). The CDR3 spans 16 residues. CDR3 residues: CASSGPAGYTNEKLFF. The CDR3 region has the DNA TGTGCCAGTAGTGGACCCGCGGGGTACACTAATGAAAAACTGTTTTTT.

This clone appeared a single time. The chain uses TRBV19 and TRBJ2-1, with TRBD2 matching over 12 bases. Trimming at V came to 7 bases and at J to 5 bases, leaving 9 bases not matched to a gene. This CDR3 is built from 16 residues. The germline CDR1 and CDR2 sequences are LNHDA and SQIVND (reference sequence). CDR3 residues: CASTPGLAGPNNEQFF. The CDR3 bases are TGTGCCAGTACCCCCGGACTAGCGGGGCCCAACAATGAGCAGTTCTTC.

The chain recombines TRBV4-2 with TRBJ2-1, with D perhaps matching TRBD2 (7 bases). Germline-derived CDR1 and CDR2 are LGHNA and YNFKEQ. The length of the CDR3 is 18 residues. Trimming took off 1 base at V and 3 bases at J, with 19 bases between the two ends. This CDR3 is CASSQGGTGGGLYNEQFF. In nucleotides, the CDR3 is TGTGCCAGCAGCCAAGGCGGGACTGGGGGGGGGCTCTACAATGAGCAGTTCTTC.

The chain couples TRBV6-5 to TRBJ1-1; no definite D call. CDR1 MNHEY and CDR2 SVGAGI come from the germline V gene. The V end lost 4 bases, the J end lost 4 bases, and 7 bases lay between the germline ends. The CDR3 covers 12 residues. The CDR3: CASSSGGTEAFF. The CDR3 nucleotides read TGTGCCAGCAGTTCCGGTGGCACTGAAGCTTTCTTT.

The chain is built from TRBV7-9 and TRBJ2-5; a possible D gene is TRBD1 (6 bases). The germline gives CDR1 SEHNR, CDR2 FQNEAQ (reference sequence). The CDR3 loop spans 15 amino acids. Trimming cost V 3 bases and J 5 bases, with 16 bases left between them. The DNA for the CDR3 is TGTGCCAGCAGCTTGGACAGCGCGACCGGGGAGACCCAGTACTTC. It yields the protein CASSLDSATGETQYF.

The chain uses TRBV5-1 and TRBJ2-1; TRBD2 agrees at 14 bases. The CDR3 spans 16 residues. CDR1 and CDR2 from the germline V gene are SGHRS and YFSETQ. With V trimmed by 4 bases and J by 9 bases, 9 bases remained unmatched. CDR3 in DNA: TGCGCCAGCAGCGTCAGACTAGCGGGAGGGCCCAGTGAGCAGTTCTTC. The encoded protein is CASSVRLAGGPSEQFF.

The chain is built from TRBV30 and TRBJ2-5; D is undetermined. CDR1 GTSNPN and CDR2 SVGIG come from the germline V gene (reference sequence). Deletions cut 0 bases from V and 1 base from J, with 6 bases between. CDR3 length: 13 residues. CDR3 protein: CAWSVRFQETQYF. The CDR3 coding sequence is TGTGCCTGGAGTGTTCGGTTCCAAGAGACCCAGTACTTC.

This clone was seen more than once but under ten times. The chain couples TRBV2 to TRBJ2-5; the D is unclear. V was trimmed by 2 bases and J by 1 base, leaving 14 bases between them. Germline CDR1 is SNHLY and CDR2 is FYNNEI. CDR3 length: 16 residues. The CDR3 bases are TGTGCCAGCAGTGAAACGTATAAGGCGGTCCAAGAGACCCAGTACTTC. It codes for CASSETYKAVQETQYF.

This clone was detected a few times. The V and J genes are TRBV6-6 and TRBJ1-1; 7 bases align to TRBD1. V was pared by 7 bases and J by 4 bases, with 6 bases of the junction left unmatched. This CDR3 contains 13 residues. The V gene's germline CDR1 is MNHNY and CDR2 SVGAGI (reference sequence). CDR3 bases: TGTGCCAGCAACAGACAGGGCCCCACTGAAGCTTTCTTT. Its protein product is CASNRQGPTEAFF.